This T cell receptor (beta chain) was sequenced during a study of molecular identifiers for immune sequencing clone quantification. Study as a whole: Naive CD8 cell RNA, from approximately 20,000 or 100,000 cells, was split five ways in replicates, with four sequenced.

The CDR3 runs to 14 residues. With 5 bases clipped from V and 1 base from J, the junction kept 4 bases outside the gene matches. CDR1 SEHNR and CDR2 FQNEAQ come from the germline V gene (reference sequence). It was with previously described methods and listed TCR primers that bulk TCR libraries were made. From the PCR reads, TCRdb called clonotypes with MiXCR, one entry per CDR3 protein. The sample records more than 300,000 distinct CDR3 sequences, about a fifth being singletons. Isolation of naive CD8 T cells was achieved by sorting on a CD8+CD4-CCR7+CD45RA+ phenotype. Whole-study findings and limits: Beyond 20 RNA copies, clones held over 97% of effector molecules, compared with under 1% in naive cells.

This clonotype appeared many times. The antigen is not known. The chain carries TRBV7-9 and TRBJ2-5, with 7 positions matching TRBD1. The sequence came from a human donor in good health. Some libraries in this study had Jurkat cell RNA spiked in. Material: naive CD8+ T cells from blood, with Jurkat cell RNA spiked in. Sample subset: FACS-sorted CD8+CD4-CCR7+CD45RA+ naive T cells. CDR3 in amino acids: CASSHGQAQETQYF. The CDR3 nucleotides read TGTGCCAGCAGCCACGGACAGGCCCAAGAGACCCAGTACTTC.